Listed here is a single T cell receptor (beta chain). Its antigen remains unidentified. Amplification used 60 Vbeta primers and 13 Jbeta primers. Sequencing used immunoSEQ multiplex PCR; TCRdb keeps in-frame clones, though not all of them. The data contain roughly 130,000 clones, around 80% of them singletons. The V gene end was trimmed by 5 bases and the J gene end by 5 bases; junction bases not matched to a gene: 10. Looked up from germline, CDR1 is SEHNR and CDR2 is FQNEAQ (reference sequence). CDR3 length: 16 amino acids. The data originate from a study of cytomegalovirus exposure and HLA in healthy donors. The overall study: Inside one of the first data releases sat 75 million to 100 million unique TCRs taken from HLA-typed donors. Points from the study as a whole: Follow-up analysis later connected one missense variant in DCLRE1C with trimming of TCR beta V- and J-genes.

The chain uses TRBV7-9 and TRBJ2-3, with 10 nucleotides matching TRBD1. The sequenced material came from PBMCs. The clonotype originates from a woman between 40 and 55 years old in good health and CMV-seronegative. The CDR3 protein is CASSPDWGQGRDTQYF. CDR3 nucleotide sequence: TGTGCCAGCAGCCCAGATTGGGGACAGGGGAGAGATACGCAGTATTTT.